This T cell receptor (beta chain) is from a study of blood T cell repertoires in COVID-19. Study at large: Acute and convalescent COVID-19 samples came from the United States, Italy and Spain.

This CDR3 has 13 residues. With 9 bases clipped from V and 7 bases from J, the junction kept 1 base outside the gene matches. Original processing notes: The assay estimated nucleated cells by amplifying reference gene primers. Some clones are missing from TCRdb's copy, which holds only in-frame ones; the method was immunoSEQ multiplex PCR. V, J and clone size reflect that table, while D and trimming were determined from the DNA. The data hold some 180,000 clones, with about four fifths observed a single time. V usage is TRBV23-1 and J usage is TRBJ2-1; the match to TRBD2 covers 15 bases. TRBV23-1 is identified as an open reading frame with a role that is uncertain. The clonotype originates from a middle-aged woman with COVID-19, enrolled during active disease. The specimen was peripheral blood. The CDR3 region has the DNA TGCGCCAGAGGACTAGCGGGAGGGAATGAGCAGTTCTTC. Residues: CARGLAGGNEQFF.